The rows below give T cell receptor beta chains drawn from one sample of a study of technical replicates of blood from several donors. Data came from immunoSEQ multiplex PCR; TCRdb stores just in-frame clones and leaves some out. The sample comprises some 77,000 clones, roughly 90% of which are singletons, and about 0.39% rests with the top ten. The sequenced sample was T cells isolated from PBMCs. These TCRs come from a human donor in good health. Each CDR3 is given with its conserved first and last residue. The D gene is left open where the match is weak. Part of the rows lack a size; the others show once, few, many or a class for expanded clones.

>TRBJ2-7|TRBV19|TRBD2|-
CASSMTSGGSYEQYF
TGTGCCAGTAGTATGACTAGCGGAGGTTCCTACGAGCAGTACTTC
>TRBJ1-2|TRBV28|-|-
CASRGPGLPYGYTF
TGTGCCAGCAGAGGACCGGGACTACCCTATGGCTACACCTTC
>TRBJ2-3|TRBV28|-|-
CASRVRNTDTQYF
TGTGCCAGCAGAGTCAGGAACACAGATACGCAGTATTTT
>TRBJ2-1|TRBV4-3|TRBD2|-
CASSQRWVAGVYNEQFF
TGCGCCAGCAGCCAAAGGTGGGTAGCGGGAGTCTACAATGAGCAGTTCTTC
>TRBJ2-2|TRBV11-1|TRBD2|-
CASSFGLANTGELFF
TGTGCCAGCAGCTTTGGACTAGCTAACACCGGGGAGCTGTTTTTT
>TRBJ2-1|TRBV5-5|-|-
CASSFLLGNSKEQFF
TGTGCCAGCAGCTTCTTACTAGGTAATTCCAAGGAGCAGTTCTTC
>TRBJ1-4|TRBV7-8|TRBD1|-
CASSQGQGYEKLFF
TGTGCCAGCAGCCAAGGACAGGGCTATGAAAAACTGTTTTTT
>TRBJ1-2|TRBV6-6|-|-
CASDPHAGYGYTF
TGTGCCAGCGACCCCCATGCGGGCTATGGCTACACCTTC
>TRBJ2-3|TRBV2|-|-
CASPEPGSATDTQYF
TGTGCCAGCCCCGAGCCGGGGTCTGCAACAGATACGCAGTATTTT
>TRBJ2-7|TRBV30|-|-
CAWNTYSGVDEQYF
TGTGCCTGGAATACTTACTCAGGGGTCGACGAGCAGTACTTC
>TRBJ2-1|TRBV7-2|TRBD2|-
CASSFFSGTYNEQFF
TGTGCCAGCAGCTTTTTTAGCGGGACTTACAATGAGCAGTTCTTC
>TRBJ1-1|TRBV5-4|TRBD1|-
CASSGTVDTEAFF
TGTGCCAGCAGCGGGACAGTTGACACTGAAGCTTTCTTT
>TRBJ2-7|TRBV11-3|-|-
CASSFSTVVDEQYF
TGTGCCAGCAGCTTTAGTACCGTTGTCGACGAGCAGTACTTC
>TRBJ2-7|TRBV28|-|-
CASSLNSPYEQYF
TGTGCCAGCAGTTTAAATTCTCCCTACGAGCAGTACTTC
>TRBJ2-5|TRBV29-1|-|-
CSVRLQGFRETQYF
TGCAGCGTAAGATTACAGGGTTTCCGAGAGACCCAGTACTTC
>TRBJ1-2|TRBV4-2|-|-
CASSQEQANYGYTF
TGTGCCAGCAGCCAAGAACAGGCGAACTATGGCTACACCTTC
>TRBJ2-7|TRBV5-4|TRBD1|-
CASSLGTGARYEQYF
TGTGCCAGCAGCTTGGGAACAGGGGCCCGATACGAGCAGTACTTC
>TRBJ1-5|TRBV19|-|-
CASSIYGQNQPQHF
TGTGCCAGTAGTATATATGGACAAAATCAGCCCCAGCATTTT
>TRBJ2-1|TRBV30|TRBD2|-
CAWRTAGGPREFF
TGTGCCTGGAGGACAGCGGGAGGGCCTCGGGAGTTCTTC
>TRBJ1-1|TRBV4-3|-|-
CASSQEEPNSFYYTEAFF
TGCGCCAGCAGCCAAGAGGAACCGAACAGCTTTTACTACACTGAAGCTTTCTTT
>TRBJ2-7|TRBV5-6|TRBD2|-
CASSLSRLAGGPYEQYF
TGTGCCAGCAGCTTGTCGAGACTAGCGGGAGGGCCGTACGAGCAGTACTTC
>TRBJ1-1|TRBV7-2|-|-
CASSLGGELAEAFF
TGTGCCAGCAGCTTAGGCGGGGAATTGGCTGAAGCTTTCTTT
>TRBJ2-2|TRBV19|-|-
CASSIAANTGELFF
TGTGCCAGTAGTATAGCGGCGAACACCGGGGAGCTGTTTTTT
>TRBJ1-1|TRBV19|-|-
CASSSFTLSEAFF
TGTGCCAGTAGTAGTTTTACTCTATCTGAAGCTTTCTTT
>TRBJ2-3|TRBV19|-|-
CATKTASTDTQYF
TGTGCCACGAAGACAGCTAGCACAGATACGCAGTATTTT
>TRBJ2-3|TRBV4-1|TRBD1|-
CASSQVFLQGAADTQYF
TGCGCCAGCAGCCAAGTGTTTTTACAGGGGGCGGCAGATACGCAGTATTTT
>TRBJ1-5|TRBV7-9|-|-
CASSLGGYSNQPQHF
TGTGCCAGCAGCTTAGGGGGCTATAGCAATCAGCCCCAGCATTTT
>TRBJ2-3|TRBV2|-|-
CASSETGVPTDTQYF
TGTGCCAGCAGTGAAACGGGAGTACCCACAGATACGCAGTATTTT
>TRBJ2-1|TRBV9|-|-
CASSGTSLNEQFF
TGTGCCAGCAGCGGAACTAGTCTGAATGAGCAGTTCTTC
>TRBJ2-3|TRBV6-1|TRBD1|-
CASTTGGWTDTQYF
TGTGCCAGCACGACAGGGGGTTGGACAGATACGCAGTATTTT
>TRBJ2-1|TRBV4-3|-|-
CASSQERVRWPNEQFF
TGCGCCAGCAGCCAAGAGAGGGTTCGTTGGCCGAATGAGCAGTTCTTC
>TRBJ2-1|TRBV19|-|-
CASSMWMSGVKNEQFF
TGTGCCAGTAGTATGTGGATGTCGGGGGTAAAAAATGAGCAGTTCTTC
>TRBJ1-5|TRBV30|TRBD1|-
CAWRGDRGNQPQHF
TGTGCCTGGAGGGGTGACAGGGGCAATCAGCCCCAGCATTTT
>TRBJ1-1|TRBV4-2|TRBD1|-
CASRLTLGQGAGMTFF
TGTGCCAGCAGGTTGACTTTAGGACAGGGGGCGGGAATGACTTTCTTT
>TRBJ1-1|TRBV7-9|TRBD1|-
CASSPQTGWTEAFF
TGTGCCAGCAGCCCGCAGACAGGGTGGACTGAAGCTTTCTTT
>TRBJ2-5|TRBV11-1|TRBD1|-
CASSGQTGGATQYF
TGTGCCAGCAGCGGCCAGACAGGGGGCGCGACCCAGTACTTC
>TRBJ1-5|TRBV6-5|TRBD1|once
CASRPDRGPSPAQHF
TGTGCCAGCAGACCTGACAGGGGGCCGTCTCCGGCCCAGCATTTT
>TRBJ2-2|TRBV15|-|-
CATSREIGVWNTGELFF
TGTGCCACCAGCAGAGAGATAGGGGTTTGGAACACCGGGGAGCTGTTTTTT
>TRBJ1-5|TRBV5-7|TRBD1|-
CASSSRDSDQPQHF
TGTGCCAGCAGCTCCCGGGACAGTGATCAGCCCCAGCATTTT
>TRBJ2-5|TRBV4-1|TRBD1|-
CASSQGRDRFDVETQYF
TGCGCCAGCAGCCAAGGCCGGGACAGGTTCGATGTGGAGACCCAGTACTTC
>TRBJ1-1|TRBV15|-|-
CATTNTVNTEAFF
TGTGCCACCACCAACACAGTGAACACTGAAGCTTTCTTT
>TRBJ2-1|TRBV7-2|TRBD2|-
CASSLLTSGRYEQFF
TGTGCCAGCAGCTTACTAACTAGCGGGAGGTATGAGCAGTTCTTC
>TRBJ2-7|TRBV14|TRBD2|-
CASSLGLADYEQYF
TGTGCCAGCAGCCTCGGCCTAGCGGACTACGAGCAGTACTTC
>TRBJ1-2|TRBV27|-|-
CASSLDRNYGYTF
TGTGCCAGCAGTTTAGACAGGAACTATGGCTACACCTTC
>TRBJ1-2|TRBV13|TRBD1|-
CASSVDRGAGYTF
TGTGCCAGCAGCGTGGACAGGGGGGCTGGCTACACCTTC
>TRBJ1-1|TRBV11-2|-|once
CASSLQSGNTEAFF
TGTGCCAGCAGCTTGCAAAGCGGGAACACTGAAGCTTTCTTT
>TRBJ2-1|TRBV6-5|TRBD1|-
CASRPGTGSYNEQFF
TGTGCCAGCAGACCGGGGACAGGCTCCTACAATGAGCAGTTCTTC
>TRBJ1-4|TRBV2|-|-
CASRLETAEKLFF
TGTGCCAGCAGGTTAGAGACAGCAGAAAAACTGTTTTTT
>TRBJ2-5|TRBV11-2|TRBD1|-
CASSGYRGVQETQYF
TGTGCCAGCAGCGGCTACAGGGGCGTCCAAGAGACCCAGTACTTC
>TRBJ1-1|TRBV11-2|TRBD1|-
CASSRQTGGAWNTEAFF
TGTGCCAGCAGCCGGCAGACAGGGGGTGCGTGGAACACTGAAGCTTTCTTT
>TRBJ2-1|TRBV5-4|-|once
CASSLGPSWGEQFF
TGTGCCAGCAGCTTGGGTCCTAGCTGGGGTGAGCAGTTCTTC
>TRBJ2-2|TRBV6-5|-|few
CASSYVRNTGELFF
TGTGCCAGCAGTTACGTGCGGAACACCGGGGAGCTGTTTTTT
>TRBJ2-3|TRBV4-1|-|-
CASSHTYDTQYF
TGCGCCAGCAGCCATACCTACGATACGCAGTATTTT
>TRBJ2-3|TRBV10-3|TRBD2|once
CAISEIQTSGRPDTQYF
TGTGCCATCAGTGAAATACAGACTAGCGGGAGACCAGATACGCAGTATTTT
>TRBJ1-2|TRBV7-2|-|many
CASSLQGSDGYTF
TGTGCCAGCAGCTTACAGGGATCGGATGGCTACACCTTC
>TRBJ2-1|TRBV10-3|TRBD2|-
CAIRDPGTSGRYEQFF
TGTGCCATCAGGGATCCCGGGACTAGCGGGAGGTATGAGCAGTTCTTC
>TRBJ1-2|TRBV11-3|-|once
CASSHFGAGNYGYTF
TGTGCCAGCAGCCATTTTGGTGCAGGGAACTATGGCTACACCTTC
>TRBJ1-2|TRBV7-9|-|-
CASSLNSVGLDGYTF
TGTGCCAGCAGCTTAAATTCTGTAGGACTAGATGGCTACACCTTC
>TRBJ2-1|TRBV19|-|-
CASSMWSSYNEQFF
TGTGCCAGTAGTATGTGGAGCTCCTACAATGAGCAGTTCTTC
>TRBJ2-7|TRBV5-1|-|-
CASSFGRAYEQYF
TGCGCCAGCAGCTTCGGCAGGGCCTACGAGCAGTACTTC